Below are 24 T cell receptor beta chains sequenced from a single sample in a study of T cell repertoires in cytomegalovirus infection. Antigen specificity for these receptors is unknown. Each CDR3 protein gets one entry after TCRdb re-called the reads with MiXCR. The sample carries approximately 910,000 distinct CDR3 sequences, roughly 30% recorded once. This material consisted of cultured CD8+ T cells from PBMCs, taken from culture after CMV antigen stimulation. All receptors derive from a human donor in good health (CMV status not recorded). Some clones in this sample may be carry-over from other donors' samples.

This clonotype has more than one count but fewer than ten. The chain's CDR3 is CASSRGGWIQETQYF. CDR3 sequence (DNA): TGTGCCAGCAGTAGGGGGGGATGGATCCAAGAGACCCAGTACTTC. The chain combines TRBV27 with TRBJ2-5; D is possibly TRBD2 (7 bases). This CDR3 is built from 15 residues. Germline V gene lookup returns CDR1 MNHEY and CDR2 SMNVEV (reference sequence). The V end lost 5 bases, the J end lost 1 base, and 14 bases lay between the germline ends.

This clonotype was counted a few times. The chain combines TRBV4-1 with TRBJ2-4; 9 bases agree with TRBD1. The CDR3 consists of 16 residues. The V gene's germline CDR1 is MGHRA and CDR2 YSYEKL. Trimming at V came to 1 base and at J to 8 bases, leaving 9 bases not matched to a gene. The CDR3 DNA is TGCGCCAGCAGCCAAGGACCGGGACAGGGAAGTGACATTCAGTACTTC. Translated: CASSQGPGQGSDIQYF.

The chain recombines TRBV6-6 with TRBJ1-5, with unresolved D. The CDR3 consists of 13 residues. In germline, CDR1 is MNHNY, CDR2 SVGAGI (reference sequence). V lost 6 bases, J lost 6 bases, and 12 bases lay in between. CDR3 region: CASSLKEAQPQHF. The CDR3 DNA is TGTGCCAGCAGCCTTAAAGAGGCTCAGCCCCAGCATTTT.

This clonotype was counted only a few times. This sequence joins TRBV6-1 and TRBJ2-3; D is unresolved. With 2 bases removed from V and 2 bases from J, the gap between germline ends came to 8 bases. Germline CDR1 MNHNS, CDR2 SASEGT. The CDR3 extends over 14 amino acids. The CDR3 coding sequence is TGTGCCAGCAGTGAATCACTACCCACAGATACGCAGTATTTT. Amino acid sequence: CASSESLPTDTQYF.

The chain joins TRBV12-5 to TRBJ1-2, with D maybe TRBD1 (5 bases). This CDR3 has 12 residues. V lost 6 bases to trimming and J lost 8 bases, with 13 bases between them. Per the germline V gene, CDR1 is LGHNT and CDR2 is FRNRAP. The CDR3 coding sequence is TGTGCTAGTGGAAGGGGATACTCAGGCTACACCTTC. Translated, it gives CASGRGYSGYTF.

This clonotype was detected a few times. This chain joins TRBV27 and TRBJ1-2, with a tentative D call TRBD1 (6 bases). Germline assignment: CDR1 MNHEY and CDR2 SMNVEV (reference sequence). The CDR3 spans 15 residues. V lost 0 bases and J lost 6, with 14 bases in between. In nucleotides, the CDR3 is TGTGCCAGCAGTTTATCCGGGACATTAGGGAATGGCTACACCTTC. This codes for CASSLSGTLGNGYTF.

The chain couples TRBV19 to TRBJ1-2; 7 bases match TRBD1. V lost 4 bases to trimming and J lost 4 bases; unmatched junction nucleotides: 6. The CDR3 covers 14 residues. The germline gives CDR1 LNHDA, CDR2 SQIVND (reference sequence). The CDR3 bases are TGTGCCAGTAGTAACCCCGGGACAGCCTATGGCTACACCTTC. Protein sequence: CASSNPGTAYGYTF.

This clonotype was seen repeatedly, ten times or more. V gene TRBV7-2 combines with J gene TRBJ2-1, with no clear D. Trimming cost V 1 base and J 3 bases, with 16 bases left between them. Germline V gene lookup returns CDR1 SGHTA and CDR2 FQGNSA. The CDR3 is made up of 17 amino acids. CDR3 DNA: TGTGCCAGCAGCTTAGATTTACAGTTCCTTAACTACAATGAGCAGTTCTTC. This sequence encodes CASSLDLQFLNYNEQFF. The full variable domain, completed using reference TRBV7-2 and TRBJ2-1, is GAGVSQSPSNKVTEKGKDVELRCDPISGHTALYWYRQSLGQGLEFLIYFQGNSAPDKSGLPSDRFSAERTGGSVSTLTIQRTQQEDSAVYLCASSLDLQFLNYNEQFFGPGTRLTVL.

This clonotype turned up a few times. The chain carries TRBV6-1 and TRBJ1-2, with D unresolved. The CDR3 contains 14 residues. CDR1 and CDR2 from the germline V gene are MNHNS and SASEGT. V was shortened by 4 bases and J by 2 bases, with 11 bases between the two germline ends. This CDR3 reads CASSGRQSNYGYTF. The DNA for the CDR3 is TGTGCCAGCAGTGGAAGGCAGTCGAACTATGGCTACACCTTC.

The chain carries TRBV7-9 and TRBJ1-1; the D gene is possibly TRBD1 (5 bases). Trimming pared 2 bases from V and 7 bases from J, leaving 14 bases between. The CDR3 contains 14 residues. Germline V gene sequence: CDR1 SEHNR, CDR2 FQNEAQ (reference sequence). CDR3 residues: CASSLYRTGYEAFF. CDR3 DNA sequence: TGTGCCAGCAGCTTATACAGGACCGGCTATGAAGCTTTCTTT.

This clonotype was observed a handful of times. The V call is TRBV6-2 or TRBV6-3, the J call TRBJ2-3; possible D gene TRBD1, 6 bases. Deletions cut 6 bases from V and 0 bases from J, with 22 bases between. This CDR3 spans 18 amino acids. The V gene's germline CDR1 is MNHEY and CDR2 SVGEGT. CDR3 in amino acids: CASRLADLGTKSTDTQYF. The CDR3 bases are TGTGCCAGCAGGCTTGCCGACCTCGGGACAAAGAGCACAGATACGCAGTATTTT.

This rearrangement joins TRBV5-1 to TRBJ2-3; 8 nucleotides line up with TRBD2. Germline V gives CDR1 SGHRS, CDR2 YFSETQ. CDR3 length: 18 residues. V was clipped by 0 bases and J by 4 bases; unmatched bases: 13. This CDR3 reads CASSLAWRAGASPDTQYF. The CDR3 region has the DNA TGCGCCAGCAGCTTGGCCTGGCGAGCGGGGGCCTCCCCAGATACGCAGTATTTT. Variable domain in full (rest from reference TRBV5-1 and TRBJ2-3): KAGVTQTPRYLIKTRGQQVTLSCSPISGHRSVSWYQQTPGQGLQFLFEYFSETQRNKGNFPGRFSGRQFSNSRSEMNVSTLELGDSALYLCASSLAWRAGASPDTQYFGPGTRLTVL.

The chain recombines TRBV19 with TRBJ2-5; 8 positions agree with TRBD2. This CDR3 is built from 16 residues. J was trimmed by 5 bases and V by 3 bases; bases with no gene match: 11. Per germline, CDR1 LNHDA and CDR2 SQIVND (reference sequence). The CDR3 protein is CASSIFARGGRETQYF. The DNA of the CDR3 is TGTGCCAGTAGTATCTTCGCTCGGGGGGGCCGTGAGACCCAGTACTTC.

This chain links TRBV19 with TRBJ2-1; TRBD2 agrees at 9 bases. This CDR3 has 13 residues. CDR1 is LNHDA and CDR2 is SQIVND in the germline V gene (reference sequence). DNA for the CDR3: TGTACCACAGTGGTAGCGGGGGTCAATGAGCAGTTCTTC. It translates to CTTVVAGVNEQFF.

This clonotype was counted a few times. The J gene is TRBJ1-5, the V gene TRBV3-1, with D hard to call. V dropped 1 base and J dropped 9 bases, with 16 bases sitting between them. Germline loops: CDR1 LGHDT, CDR2 YNNKEL (reference sequence). This CDR3 has 15 residues. CDR3 in DNA: TGTGCCAGCAGCCAAGGTCAAGGCGGCCAAAGGCCCCAGCATTTT. Protein sequence: CASSQGQGGQRPQHF.

The gene calls are TRBV20-1 and TRBJ1-6; D is uncertain. With 0 bases removed from V and 4 bases from J, the gap between germline ends came to 13 bases. Germline V lookup: CDR1 DFQATT, CDR2 SNEGSKA (reference sequence). There are 16 residues in the CDR3. The CDR3 spells CSARDNEGQYNSPLHF. DNA of the CDR3: TGCAGTGCTAGAGATAATGAGGGTCAGTATAATTCACCCCTCCACTTT.

The V gene is TRBV3-1, the J gene TRBJ2-4; 7 bases map to TRBD2. CDR1 and CDR2 (germline): LGHDT, YNNKEL (reference sequence). The CDR3 length is 14 residues. The V gene end was trimmed by 4 bases and the J gene end by 5 bases; junction bases not matched to a gene: 5. This CDR3 is CASSLLGGENIQYF. The DNA for the CDR3 is TGTGCCAGCAGCCTTTTGGGAGGGGAAAACATTCAGTACTTC.

This clonotype turned up a few times. The chain links TRBV7-9 to TRBJ1-6; D not resolved. Trimming stripped 5 bases from V and 0 bases from J, with 8 bases between. The germline V gene encodes CDR1 SEHNR and CDR2 FQNEAQ (reference sequence). This CDR3 is built from 15 residues. The CDR3 DNA reads as TGTGCCAGCAGCACCAGCATCTCCTATAATTCACCCCTCCACTTT. This encodes CASSTSISYNSPLHF.

The chain links TRBV13 to TRBJ1-2, with a weak D call TRBD1 (6 bases). Germline loops: CDR1 PRHDT, CDR2 FYEKMQ (reference sequence). The CDR3 loop spans 15 amino acids. V lost 1 base, J lost 4 bases, and 13 bases lay in between. CDR3 nucleotide sequence: TGTGCCAGCAGCTTAGACAGGGAGCCAGGCTATGGCTACACCTTC. Protein sequence: CASSLDREPGYGYTF.

As for this clonotype: A clone one base away is much larger, so this may be a read error. The chain combines TRBV12-3 or TRBV12-4 with TRBJ1-1; D remains unclear. The CDR3 extends over 12 amino acids. This CDR3 is CASSFSTWDAIF. The CDR3 DNA sequence: TGTGCCAGCAGTTTTAGCACATGGGATGCTATCTTT.

The rearrangement uses TRBV20-1 and TRBJ2-2, with TRBD1 as a possible D gene (5 bases). The germline V and J ends were trimmed by 6 bases and 5 bases, with 19 bases remaining between them. This CDR3 spans 15 amino acids. Per the germline V gene, CDR1 is DFQATT and CDR2 is SNEGSKA (reference sequence). In DNA, the CDR3 is TGCAGTGCAACTGACAGTCGAGTAAGGACCGGGGAGCTGTTTTTT. Its translation: CSATDSRVRTGELFF.

This clonotype was found a few times. The V call is TRBV19, the J call TRBJ1-1; 8 nucleotides match TRBD1. The CDR3 is made up of 14 amino acids. Germline CDR1 is LNHDA and CDR2 is SQIVND (reference sequence). With V trimmed by 4 bases and J by 3 bases, 4 bases remained unmatched. The CDR3, as DNA: TGTGCCAGTAGTAACAGGGGGAGGTACACTGAAGCTTTCTTT. Encoded protein: CASSNRGRYTEAFF. Combining the CDR3 with reference TRBV19 and TRBJ1-1 gives the whole variable domain DGGITQSPKYLFRKEGQNVTLSCEQNLNHDAMYWYRQDPGQGLRLIYYSQIVNDFQKGDIAEGYSVSREKKESFPLTVTSAQKNPTAFYLCASSNRGRYTEAFFGQGTRLTVV.

The chain has TRBV25-1 and TRBJ1-6; D ambiguous. The V and J ends lost 5 bases and 10 bases respectively, with 12 bases between them. CDR3 length: 13 residues. Germline CDR1 reads MGHDK; CDR2 reads SYGVNS. The DNA of the CDR3 is TGTGCCAGCAGTCGAGGCGGGAACTCACCCCTCCACTTT. As protein: CASSRGGNSPLHF.

The table lists this clonotype with a count of one. The gene calls are TRBV9 and TRBJ1-1, with D unclear. Germline V CDR1 and CDR2: SGDLS, YYNGEE. CDR3 size: 14 residues. Trimming took 0 bases from V and 2 from J, leaving 8 bases between them. This chain's CDR3 is CASSVGESNTEAFF. DNA of the CDR3: TGTGCCAGCAGCGTAGGCGAGAGCAACACTGAAGCTTTCTTT.